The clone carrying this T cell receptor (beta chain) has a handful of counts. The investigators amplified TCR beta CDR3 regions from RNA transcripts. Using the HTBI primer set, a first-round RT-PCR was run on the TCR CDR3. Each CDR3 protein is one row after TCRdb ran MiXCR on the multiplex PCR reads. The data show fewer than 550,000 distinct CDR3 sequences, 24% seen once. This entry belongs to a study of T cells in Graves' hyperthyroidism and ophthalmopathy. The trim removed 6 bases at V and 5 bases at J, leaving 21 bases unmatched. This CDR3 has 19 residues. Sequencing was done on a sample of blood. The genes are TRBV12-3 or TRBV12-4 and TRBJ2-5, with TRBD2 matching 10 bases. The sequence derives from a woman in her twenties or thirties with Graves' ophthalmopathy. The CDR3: CASSPEISSGRPLEETQYF. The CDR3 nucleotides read TGTGCCAGCAGCCCCGAGATAAGTAGCGGGAGGCCTTTAGAGGAGACCCAGTACTTC.